The entry below gives a single TCR beta chain sequence along with its context. Its antigen is as yet unknown. The sample belongs to a study of blood T cells in healthy people across ages. Study-wide results and caveats: With age, beta diversity per million T cells declined roughly linearly, significantly by 40. Samples with more naive T cells showed higher observed beta diversity. When one million T cells were used, diversity estimates were thought to be underestimates.

Germline lookup yields CDR1 SEHNR and CDR2 FQNEAQ (reference sequence). This CDR3 comprises 15 residues. V shed 6 bases, J shed 7 bases, and the junction held 11 bases outside the gene matches. A second 7 to 11 cycle PCR used barcoded and J-beta primers. TCRdb reprocessed the 5' RACE reads via MiXCR and lists one record per CDR3 protein. The sample yields around 800,000 distinct CDR3 sequences, about 42% seen once. This clonotype was sampled from a man aged 55 to 70 in good health. The sequencing sample was made of blood. The chain has TRBV7-9 and TRBJ2-1; TRBD1 agrees at 8 bases. As DNA, the CDR3 is TGTGCCAGCAGTTATCCGGGACAGGTAACTAATGAGCAGTTCTTC. It codes for CASSYPGQVTNEQFF.